A selection of T cell receptor beta chains follows, all from one sample in a study of T cell responses to AZD1222 COVID-19 vaccine. Only in-frame clones appear in the TCRdb table, and some are missing; sequencing was by immunoSEQ multiplex PCR. The sample has approximately 110,000 clones, around 87% seen once. The sample consisted of peripheral blood, taken 28 days after the second AZD1222 dose. These receptors all stem from an adult who received the AZD1222 COVID-19 vaccine. Both conserved end residues are part of each CDR3. Clone size is not always given. Where it is, it says once, few, many or a class for expanded clones.

CASSYRDRLFYGYTF . TRBJ1-2 TRBV6-2/TRBV6-3
CASRDGKTYEQYF . TRBJ2-7 TRBV6-5
CASSEEVAFSSYEQYF . TRBJ2-7 TRBV6-1
CASSADRGYSPLHF . TRBJ1-6 TRBV6-5
CASSQDRSDNQPQHF . TRBJ1-5 TRBV4-2
CASSLLADRGEQYF . TRBJ2-7 TRBV4-1
CASSLRIAGGGDEQFF . TRBJ2-1 TRBV5-4
CAWSAGTSGEQYF . TRBJ2-7 TRBV30
CASSQAGIYNEQFF . TRBJ2-1 TRBV3-1/TRBV3-2
CASSLDVRYNEQFF . TRBJ2-1 TRBV5-8
CASSSRQTGDHTGELFF . TRBJ2-2 TRBV7-9
CASSWGGGGRFYEQYF . TRBJ2-7 TRBV7-2
CASSFASFANTGELFF . TRBJ2-2 TRBV28
CASSLRGSGWREQYF . TRBJ2-7 TRBV28
CASSLVGSYNSPLHF . TRBJ1-6 TRBV5-8
CASSDEGQSGYTF . TRBJ1-2 TRBV6-1
CASSQEPGAVSSYEQYF . TRBJ2-7 TRBV3-1/TRBV3-2
CAIRTAVRNVTEAFF . TRBJ1-1 TRBV10-3
CASSLGIVVDEQFF . TRBJ2-1 TRBV5-4
CASSKGQGNTEAFF . TRBJ1-1 TRBV3-1/TRBV3-2
CASSFAAPQPQHF . TRBJ1-5 TRBV12-3/TRBV12-4
CASKTSSSGANVLTF few TRBJ2-6 TRBV19
CASSLVATSGGNEQFF . TRBJ2-1 TRBV5-1
CASRKAGQGFQPQHF . TRBJ1-5 TRBV6-5
CASRAYRDRGPQHF . TRBJ1-5 TRBV6-5
CASKGGWEYEQYF . TRBJ2-7 TRBV27
CASSQQGAGVQPQHF once TRBJ1-5 TRBV4-1